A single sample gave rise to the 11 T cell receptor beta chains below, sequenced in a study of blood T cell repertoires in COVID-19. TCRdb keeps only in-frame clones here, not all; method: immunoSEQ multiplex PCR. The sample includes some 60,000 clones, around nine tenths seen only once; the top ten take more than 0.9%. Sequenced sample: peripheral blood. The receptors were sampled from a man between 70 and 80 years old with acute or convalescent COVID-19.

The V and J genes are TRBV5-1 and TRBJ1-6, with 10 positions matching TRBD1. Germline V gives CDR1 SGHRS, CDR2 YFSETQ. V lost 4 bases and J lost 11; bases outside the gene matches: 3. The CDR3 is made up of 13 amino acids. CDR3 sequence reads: CASSTGQGPPLHF. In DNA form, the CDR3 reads TGCGCCAGCAGCACGGGACAGGGGCCACCCCTCCACTTT.

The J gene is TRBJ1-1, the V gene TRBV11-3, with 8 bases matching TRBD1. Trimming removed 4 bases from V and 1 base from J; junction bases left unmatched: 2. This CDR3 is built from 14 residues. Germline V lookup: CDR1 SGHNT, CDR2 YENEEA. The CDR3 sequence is CASSSGTGNTEAFF. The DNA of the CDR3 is TGTGCCAGCAGCTCCGGGACAGGGAACACTGAAGCTTTCTTT.

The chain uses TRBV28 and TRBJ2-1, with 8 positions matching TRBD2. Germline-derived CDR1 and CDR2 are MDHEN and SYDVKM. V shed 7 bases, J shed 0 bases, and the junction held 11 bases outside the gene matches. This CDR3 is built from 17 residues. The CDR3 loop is CASTVLAGPSSYNEQFF. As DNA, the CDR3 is TGTGCCAGCACTGTATTAGCGGGGCCGAGCTCCTACAATGAGCAGTTCTTC.

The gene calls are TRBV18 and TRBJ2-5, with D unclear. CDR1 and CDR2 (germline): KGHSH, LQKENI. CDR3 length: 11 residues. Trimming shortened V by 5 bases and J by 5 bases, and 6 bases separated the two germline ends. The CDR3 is CASSIEETQYF. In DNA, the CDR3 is TGTGCCAGCTCAATAGAGGAGACCCAGTACTTC.

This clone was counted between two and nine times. The chain's CDR3 is CASSLAGEGEQYF. The CDR3, as DNA: TGCGCCAGCAGCTTGGCCGGGGAAGGCGAGCAGTACTTC. The rearrangement links TRBV5-1 to TRBJ2-7; TRBD2 might be the D (5 bases). The germline gives CDR1 SGHRS, CDR2 YFSETQ. V was cut by 0 bases and J by 6 bases, with 10 bases left in between. The CDR3 loop spans 13 amino acids.

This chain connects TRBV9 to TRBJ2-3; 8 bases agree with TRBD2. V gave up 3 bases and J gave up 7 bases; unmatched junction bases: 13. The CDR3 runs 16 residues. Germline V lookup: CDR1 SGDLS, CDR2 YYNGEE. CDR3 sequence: CASSGSRLAGLYTQYF. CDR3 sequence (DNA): TGTGCCAGCAGCGGGTCCCGCCTAGCGGGTTTATATACGCAGTATTTT.

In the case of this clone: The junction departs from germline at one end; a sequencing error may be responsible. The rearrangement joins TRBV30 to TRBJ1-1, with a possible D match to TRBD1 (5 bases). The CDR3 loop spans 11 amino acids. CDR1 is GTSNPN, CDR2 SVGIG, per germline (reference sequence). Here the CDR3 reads CAWSVQDTGVF. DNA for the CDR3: TGTGCCTGGAGTGTACAGGACACAGGTGTCTTT.

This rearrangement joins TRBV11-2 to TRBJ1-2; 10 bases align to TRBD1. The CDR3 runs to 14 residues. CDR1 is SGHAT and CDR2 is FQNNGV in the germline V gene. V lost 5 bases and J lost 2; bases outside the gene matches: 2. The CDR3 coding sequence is TGTGCCAGCAGCGAGGGACAGGGGAACTATGGCTACACCTTC. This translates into CASSEGQGNYGYTF.

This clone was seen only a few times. DNA of the CDR3: TGTGCCAGCAGTGATTGGTCACTGGGAGACTACGAGCAGTACTTC. Translating gives CASSDWSLGDYEQYF. The chain carries TRBV25-1 and TRBJ2-7; the D gene is possibly TRBD2 (5 bases). Germline V CDR1 and CDR2: MGHDK, SYGVNS. The CDR3 is made up of 15 amino acids. Trimming cost V 3 bases and J 3 bases, with 15 bases left between them.

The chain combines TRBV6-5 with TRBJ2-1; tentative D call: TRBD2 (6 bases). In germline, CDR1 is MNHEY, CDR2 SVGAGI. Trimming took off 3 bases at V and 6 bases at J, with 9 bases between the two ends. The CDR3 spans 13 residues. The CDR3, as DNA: TGTGCCAGCAGTTATGGAGGGAGCAATGAGCAGTTCTTC. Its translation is CASSYGGSNEQFF.

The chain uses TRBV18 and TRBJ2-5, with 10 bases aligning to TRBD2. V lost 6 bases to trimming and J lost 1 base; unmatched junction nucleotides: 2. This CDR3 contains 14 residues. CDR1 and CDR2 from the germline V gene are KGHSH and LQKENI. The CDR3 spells CASSRTSGQETQYF. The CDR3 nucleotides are TGTGCCAGCTCTCGGACTAGCGGCCAAGAGACCCAGTACTTC.